The clone carrying this T cell receptor (beta chain) has only one observation. Its antigen is currently unknown. Germline V gene data show CDR1 as SEHNR and CDR2 as FQNEAQ (reference sequence). Between the trimmed V and J ends, which lost 1 base and 7 bases, there was a span of 14 bases. This CDR3 is built from 14 residues. The data stem from a study of graft-versus-host responses after intestinal transplantation. Assay used: immunoSEQ multiplex PCR; TCRdb lists only in-frame clones, some missing. Seen here are about 31,000 clones, around 85% observed once, and the top ten hold approximately 20%. The source material was unstimulated CD8+ T cells sorted from spleen or lymph node cells, sampled before intestinal transplant. The TCR comes from a human donor who received an intestinal transplant. The chain carries TRBV7-9 and TRBJ2-7, with D perhaps matching TRBD2 (5 bases). The CDR3 region has the DNA TGTGCCAGCAGCTTAGAGCTACTGCCGGGAGAGCAGTACTTC. This codes for CASSLELLPGEQYF.